This is a list of T cell receptor beta chains from one sample in a study of T cells in Graves' hyperthyroidism and ophthalmopathy. MiXCR, run by TCRdb on the multiplex PCR reads, gives a single entry per CDR3 protein. The repertoire has 550,000 to 600,000 distinct CDR3 sequences, more than 45% of them found once; the top ten carry around 17%. The sample taken for sequencing was peripheral blood or thyroid tissue (not recorded which). The receptors here all came from an adult woman with Graves' disease, either hyperthyroidism or ophthalmopathy (not recorded which). Each CDR3 is given with its conserved first and last residue. D genes are given only for firm matches. Some rows mark clone size as missing; the rest say once, few, many or name a class of expanded clone.

D	size	V	length	J	DNA	CDR3
-	-	TRBV20-1	12	TRBJ2-5	TGCAGTGCTAGAGGCGTGGAAGAGACCCAGTACTTC	CSARGVEETQYF
TRBD2	many	TRBV20-1	14	TRBJ2-7	TGCAGTGCTTCGACTAGCGGGATATTCGACGAGCAGTACTTC	CSASTSGIFDEQYF
-	once	TRBV30	14	TRBJ2-2	TGTGCCTGGAGTCCGCTTGTTGTCTCCGGGGAGCTGGTTTTT	CAWSPLVVSGELVF
-	-	TRBV9	13	TRBJ2-3	TGTGCCAGCAGCATCTCCCCGGCGGATACGCAGTATTTT	CASSISPADTQYF
-	-	TRBV12-3/TRBV12-4	13	TRBJ2-7	TGTGCCAGCAACCGAGAGGGATACTACGAGCAGTACTTC	CASNREGYYEQYF
TRBD1	-	TRBV7-2	14	TRBJ2-3	TGTGCCAGCAGCAACCCTGGACAGGGGGCCGCGCAGTATTTT	CASSNPGQGAAQYF
TRBD2	-	TRBV7-2	17	TRBJ2-3	TGTGCCAGCAGCTCCATATCTAGCGGGGCTAGCACAGATACGCAGTATTTT	CASSSISSGASTDTQYF
-	many	TRBV5-1	13	TRBJ1-1	TGCGCCAGCAGCCCCGGCGGTCGCGCTGAAGCTTTCTTT	CASSPGGRAEAFF
TRBD1	-	TRBV20-1	13	TRBJ1-2	TGCAGCGGAGGGACAGGGGAATATAATGGCTACACCTTC	CSGGTGEYNGYTF
-	-	TRBV3-1	14	TRBJ2-2	TGTGCCAGCAGCCCTCTTCTAAACACCGGGGAGCTGTTTTTT	CASSPLLNTGELFF
-	-	TRBV7-9	14	TRBJ1-4	TGTGCCAGCAGCCTGACAGAGCTCGGAGAAAAACTGTTTTTT	CASSLTELGEKLFF
-	-	TRBV5-1	14	TRBJ2-5	TGCGCCAGCAGCGGACGGGAGATCGGGGAGACCCAGTACTTC	CASSGREIGETQYF
TRBD1	-	TRBV15	15	TRBJ1-4	TGTGCCACCAGCAGTCGGGACAGGGGTAATGAAAAACTGTTTTTT	CATSSRDRGNEKLFF
-	many	TRBV5-5	16	TRBJ1-1	TGTGCCAGCAGCGTCCAACAGGATTGGGTGAACACTGAAGCTTTCTTT	CASSVQQDWVNTEAFF
-	few	TRBV10-2	15	TRBJ1-5	TGCGCCAGCAGTGAGTCACCTGGACGGAATCAGCCCCAGCATTTT	CASSESPGRNQPQHF
-	-	TRBV4-3	15	TRBJ1-5	TGCGCCAGCAGCCCTACGTCCTGGGGGCCTCAGCCCCAGCATTTT	CASSPTSWGPQPQHF
TRBD1	-	TRBV19	13	TRBJ1-6	TGTGCCAGTAGGGACAGGGGAGGCTCACCCCTCCACTTT	CASRDRGGSPLHF
-	few	TRBV10-3	14	TRBJ2-7	TGTGCCATCAGTGTGGGGGAAGCGGACTACGAGCAGTACTTC	CAISVGEADYEQYF
-	few	TRBV9	15	TRBJ2-5	TGTGCCAGCAGCATAGGGGGGTCACCCCAAGAGACCCAGTACTTC	CASSIGGSPQETQYF
-	many	TRBV4-1	14	TRBJ2-5	TGCGCCAGCAGCCAAGATGCCGGACAAGAGACCCAGTACTTC	CASSQDAGQETQYF
TRBD1	few	TRBV5-1	20	TRBJ2-2	TGCGCCAGCAGGCACGTTAACTACTTCAGGGGGCGTGAATACACCGGGGAGCTGTTTTTT	CASRHVNYFRGREYTGELFF
-	-	TRBV29-1	13	TRBJ2-5	TGCAGCGTTGGCATAAGATGGGGGGAGACCCAGTACTTC	CSVGIRWGETQYF
-	many	TRBV7-2	15	TRBJ1-5	TGTGCCAGCAGCTTAGCGACAGGAGGAAATCAGCCCCAGCATTTT	CASSLATGGNQPQHF
TRBD2	-	TRBV2	15	TRBJ2-5	TGTGCCAGCAGTGAAACCGGGGCTAGCGGGGGACGATTATACTTC	CASSETGASGGRLYF
TRBD1	-	TRBV20-1	15	TRBJ2-7	TGCAGTGCTAGAGAAAGGACAGGGGGCTTGAGGGAGCAGTACTTC	CSARERTGGLREQYF
-	many	TRBV13	12	TRBJ2-7	TGTGCCAGCAGCTTAGAACGGGAGTTGCAGTACTTC	CASSLERELQYF
-	-	TRBV10-1	16	TRBJ1-6	TGCGCCAGCAGTGAGTCTTACGGGGGGGGCATATCACCCCTCCACTTT	CASSESYGGGISPLHF
-	once	TRBV7-2	14	TRBJ2-2	TGTGCCAGCAGTTACGATACTTACACCGGGGAGCTGTTTTTT	CASSYDTYTGELFF
-	-	TRBV6-6	13	TRBJ2-6	TGTGCCAGCCTCCCCCTGGGTGCCAACGTCCTGACTTTC	CASLPLGANVLTF
-	-	TRBV13	13	TRBJ1-4	TGTGCCAGCAGCCCGCAGGATAATGAAAATCTGTTTTTT	CASSPQDNENLFF
-	many	TRBV5-8	16	TRBJ1-4	TGTGCCAGCAGCGCAGGACTGTACGCAACTAATGAAAAACTGTTTTTT	CASSAGLYATNEKLFF
-	once	TRBV6-5	15	TRBJ2-2	TGTGCCAGCAGCCCTGGGGTGGAGAACACCGGGGAGCTGTTTTTT	CASSPGVENTGELFF
TRBD2	many	TRBV19	14	TRBJ2-7	TGTGCCAGTACCTCCTTAGCGGGAGTGGGGGAGCAGTACTTC	CASTSLAGVGEQYF
TRBD2	-	TRBV2	15	TRBJ2-1	TGTGCCAGCAGCAAGGGGACTAGCGGGAGGAATGAGCAGTTCTTC	CASSKGTSGRNEQFF